The clone carrying this T cell receptor beta chain was counted only a few times. Combining a sample-barcoded 5' primer with a J-beta primer mix, a second PCR ran for roughly 7 to 12 cycles. No fewer than 3 million CDR3-containing paired-end reads came from each sample. In TCRdb, the 5' RACE reads were re-called with MiXCR into one record per CDR3 protein. This sample carries about a million distinct CDR3 sequences, 51% of them seen once, and the ten largest clones take roughly 23%. The data derive from a study of blood T cells in healthy people across ages. Study background: Template switching picked up about one barcoded beta molecule for each two T cells.

Germline V CDR1 and CDR2: MGHDK, SYGVNS. Trimming removed 2 bases at V and 4 bases at J, with 8 bases between. The CDR3 is 13 residues long. Samples had at least 7 million PBMCs isolated from them. J is TRBJ1-2 and V is TRBV25-1; weak D call: TRBD1 (6 bases). The clonotype was recovered from a woman aged 55 to 70 in good health. Specimen: blood. CDR3 amino acids: CASSEQGTYGYTF. In nucleotides, the CDR3 is TGTGCCAGCAGTGAACAGGGGACCTATGGCTACACCTTC.